The rows below give T cell receptor beta chains drawn from one sample of a study of T-cell reconstitution after alpha-beta-depleted transplantation in children. A single record per CDR3 protein comes from TCRdb applying MiXCR to the PCR reads. Of 25,000 to 35,000 distinct CDR3 sequences listed, about 7% are singletons. Material: peripheral blood, obtained 60 days after TCRalphabeta/CD19-depleted stem cell transplant. Source of these receptors: a child in the first two years of life who had a stem cell transplant for acute myeloid leukemia, so the T cells may come from the graft donor. CDR3s include the opening cysteine and the closing phenylalanine or tryptophan. D genes are given only for firm matches. Size is stated as once, few or many counts, or a class when the clone is expanded.

-,TRBV7-8,many,TRBJ2-4,TGTGCCAGCAGCCTAATGGGGCTTTTAGCCAAAAACATTCAGTACTTC,CASSLMGLLAKNIQYF
-,TRBV12-3/TRBV12-4,many,TRBJ2-1,TGTGCCAGCAGTTTCCCCTCTAAGGCTGAGCAGTTCTTC,CASSFPSKAEQFF
-,TRBV6-6,many,TRBJ1-6,TGTGCCAGCAGTTTGGGGGAGCGTAATTCACCCCTCCACTTT,CASSLGERNSPLHF
-,TRBV5-1,many,TRBJ1-5,TGCGCCAGCAGCTTGGAAGGGGGAGGGCAGCCCCAGCATTTT,CASSLEGGGQPQHF
TRBD1,TRBV30,medium-sized,TRBJ1-1,TGTGCCTGGAGCGCAGCAGGGGGTGGGTTTGCTTTCTTT,CAWSAAGGGFAFF
-,TRBV7-9,many,TRBJ2-1,TGTGCCAGCAGCTTAACTGCCAGGGCGTTCAATGAGCAGTTCTTC,CASSLTARAFNEQFF
-,TRBV28,many,TRBJ2-7,TGTGCCAGCAGTTTAATGGACAGCTACTCCTACGAGCAGTACTTC,CASSLMDSYSYEQYF
-,TRBV6-5,many,TRBJ1-5,TGTGCCAGCAGCTCCGGGGGGCCCCAGCATTTT,CASSSGGPQHF
-,TRBV28,many,TRBJ2-3,TGTGCCAGCAGTTTGCGAGTACCAGATACGCAGTATTTT,CASSLRVPDTQYF
TRBD1,TRBV27,many,TRBJ2-7,TGTGCCAGCACATTACAGGGGTCTGGGAGCGACGAGCAGTACTTC,CASTLQGSGSDEQYF
TRBD2,TRBV6-1,many,TRBJ2-7,TGTGCCAGCAGTGAGAGCGGGAGGGCCTGGGAGCAGTACTTC,CASSESGRAWEQYF
-,TRBV6-4,many,TRBJ1-6,TGTGCCAGCAGTGACTATTGGGGAGCACCCCTCCACTTT,CASSDYWGAPLHF
-,TRBV12-3/TRBV12-4,many,TRBJ2-3,TGTGCCAGCAGTTTTTCCCCTCGTCAGAACGGTACGCAGTATTTT,CASSFSPRQNGTQYF
-,TRBV5-1,many,TRBJ2-3,TGCGCCAGCAGCTTCCCGGGGGGCCCGGCAGATACGCAGTATTTT,CASSFPGGPADTQYF
-,TRBV6-5,many,TRBJ2-1,TGTGCCAGCAGTTGGACGGCGGGTGAGCAGTTCTTC,CASSWTAGEQFF
TRBD1,TRBV9,many,TRBJ2-3,TGTGCCAGCAGCGTAGGGGGACAGAGCACAGATACGCAGTATTTT,CASSVGGQSTDTQYF
-,TRBV7-3,many,TRBJ2-7,TGTGCCAGCAGCCCGAAGGGACCCTACGAGCAGTACTTC,CASSPKGPYEQYF
-,TRBV7-9,many,TRBJ2-5,TGTGCCAGCAGTTCGGGACACCAAGAGACCCAGTACTTC,CASSSGHQETQYF
-,TRBV5-1,many,TRBJ2-7,TGCGCCAGCAGCTTGGAGGGGAGCCGGACAGTCTACGAGCAGTACTTC,CASSLEGSRTVYEQYF
-,TRBV6-2/TRBV6-3,many,TRBJ2-5,TGTGCCAGCAGTTCCGGGACTCAGGAGACCCAGTACTTC,CASSSGTQETQYF
-,TRBV19,many,TRBJ2-1,TGTGCCAGTAGCCCCCCCCTCGGTGAGCAGTTCTTC,CASSPPLGEQFF
-,TRBV4-3,many,TRBJ2-7,TGCGCCAGCAGCCAAGAAACCAGAAAAACCGAGCAGTACTTC,CASSQETRKTEQYF
TRBD1,TRBV4-1,many,TRBJ1-2,TGCGCCAGCAGCCATCCCCTCGCTAAGGGACAGCGCCTCTATGGCTACACCTTC,CASSHPLAKGQRLYGYTF
TRBD1,TRBV5-1,many,TRBJ2-3,TGCGCCAGCAGCCCTTACAGGGGGCCCGATACGCAGTATTTT,CASSPYRGPDTQYF
TRBD1,TRBV4-1,many,TRBJ1-1,TGCGCCAGCAGCCCCTCTCGGGACAGGGTACCGGCTTTCTTT,CASSPSRDRVPAFF
-,TRBV6-5,many,TRBJ1-5,TGTGCCAGCAGCTCCGGGCCTTACGACCAGCCCCAGCATTTT,CASSSGPYDQPQHF
-,TRBV11-2,many,TRBJ2-5,TGTGCCAGCAGCTTAGGTCTAGGGAGGGAGACCCAGTACTTC,CASSLGLGRETQYF
TRBD2,TRBV4-3,many,TRBJ2-7,TGCGCCAGCAGCCTTTCAGCGGGAGGTTGGGGCGAGCAGTACTTC,CASSLSAGGWGEQYF
TRBD1,TRBV5-1,few,TRBJ1-4,TGCGCCAGCAGCCCCCCGGACAGGACTAATGAAAAACTGTTTTTT,CASSPPDRTNEKLFF